The rows below give T cell receptor beta chains drawn from one sample of a study of control samples from healthy donors and cancer patients. Clones were read by immunoSEQ multiplex PCR, and TCRdb kept only the in-frame ones, dropping some. The sample shows some 120,000 clones, around 87% of them seen only once. The specimen was blood. Receptor source: a man in his sixties in good health. CDR3s include the opening cysteine and the closing phenylalanine or tryptophan. Fields, in order: V gene, J gene, D gene, clone size, CDR3 length, CDR3 DNA, CDR3 protein. The D gene is left open where the match is weak. Clone size is shown for a subset of rows, as once, few, many or a class of expanded clone.

v_gene: TRBV4-1; j_gene: TRBJ2-3; d_gene: .; abundance: .; len: 16; CDR3nt: TGCGCCAGCTCACCCCGGGGAGGTGCTAGCACAGATACGCAGTATTTT; CDR3aa: CASSPRGGASTDTQYF
v_gene: TRBV6-6; j_gene: TRBJ1-2; d_gene: .; abundance: .; len: 13; CDR3nt: TGTGCCAGCATCTTGTTTGAGGGGCTGGGCTACACCTTC; CDR3aa: CASILFEGLGYTF
v_gene: TRBV18; j_gene: TRBJ1-5; d_gene: TRBD1; abundance: .; len: 16; CDR3nt: TGTGCCAGCTCACCTCCGGGGACAGGGGATTCTCAGCCCCAGCATTTT; CDR3aa: CASSPPGTGDSQPQHF
v_gene: TRBV12-3/TRBV12-4; j_gene: TRBJ2-1; d_gene: .; abundance: .; len: 12; CDR3nt: TGTGCCAGCAGATTAGGGGTGGGACCTCAGTTCTTC; CDR3aa: CASRLGVGPQFF
v_gene: TRBV12-3/TRBV12-4; j_gene: TRBJ1-6; d_gene: .; abundance: .; len: 13; CDR3nt: TGTGCCAGCAGTTTAGAGGGATATTCACCCCTCCACTTT; CDR3aa: CASSLEGYSPLHF
v_gene: TRBV4-3; j_gene: TRBJ1-1; d_gene: .; abundance: .; len: 13; CDR3nt: TGCGCCAGCAGCCAAGTACGTGACACTGAAGCTTTCTTT; CDR3aa: CASSQVRDTEAFF
v_gene: TRBV28; j_gene: TRBJ1-6; d_gene: .; abundance: .; len: 14; CDR3nt: TGTGCCAGCACTCAGGCACAGTATAATTCACCCCTCCACTTT; CDR3aa: CASTQAQYNSPLHF
v_gene: TRBV5-1; j_gene: TRBJ2-3; d_gene: .; abundance: .; len: 16; CDR3nt: TGCGCCAGCAGCTTGGCCGTGGGGGAGAAGACAGATACGCAGTATTTT; CDR3aa: CASSLAVGEKTDTQYF
v_gene: TRBV28; j_gene: TRBJ2-3; d_gene: .; abundance: .; len: 12; CDR3nt: TGTGCCAGCAGCCGCGTCACAGATACGCAGTATTTT; CDR3aa: CASSRVTDTQYF
v_gene: TRBV19; j_gene: TRBJ1-3; d_gene: .; abundance: .; len: 14; CDR3nt: TGTGCCAGTAGTCGGGGATCCTCTGGAAACACCATATATTTT; CDR3aa: CASSRGSSGNTIYF
v_gene: TRBV5-1; j_gene: TRBJ1-1; d_gene: .; abundance: .; len: 15; CDR3nt: TGCGCCAGCAGCTTGGAATTGGGGCAGAACACTGAAGCTTTCTTT; CDR3aa: CASSLELGQNTEAFF
v_gene: TRBV7-2; j_gene: TRBJ2-1; d_gene: TRBD2; abundance: .; len: 17; CDR3nt: TGTGCCAGCAGCTTCGGTTTCAGCGGGATCTCCTACAATGAGCAGTTCTTC; CDR3aa: CASSFGFSGISYNEQFF
v_gene: TRBV6-2/TRBV6-3; j_gene: TRBJ2-7; d_gene: TRBD1; abundance: once; len: 12; CDR3nt: TGTGCCAGCAGCCGACAGGGTTACGAGCAGTACTTC; CDR3aa: CASSRQGYEQYF
v_gene: TRBV7-2; j_gene: TRBJ2-1; d_gene: .; abundance: .; len: 16; CDR3nt: TGTGCCAGCAGCTTATCAGAAGGGGGGGGTTACAATGAGCAGTTCTTC; CDR3aa: CASSLSEGGGYNEQFF